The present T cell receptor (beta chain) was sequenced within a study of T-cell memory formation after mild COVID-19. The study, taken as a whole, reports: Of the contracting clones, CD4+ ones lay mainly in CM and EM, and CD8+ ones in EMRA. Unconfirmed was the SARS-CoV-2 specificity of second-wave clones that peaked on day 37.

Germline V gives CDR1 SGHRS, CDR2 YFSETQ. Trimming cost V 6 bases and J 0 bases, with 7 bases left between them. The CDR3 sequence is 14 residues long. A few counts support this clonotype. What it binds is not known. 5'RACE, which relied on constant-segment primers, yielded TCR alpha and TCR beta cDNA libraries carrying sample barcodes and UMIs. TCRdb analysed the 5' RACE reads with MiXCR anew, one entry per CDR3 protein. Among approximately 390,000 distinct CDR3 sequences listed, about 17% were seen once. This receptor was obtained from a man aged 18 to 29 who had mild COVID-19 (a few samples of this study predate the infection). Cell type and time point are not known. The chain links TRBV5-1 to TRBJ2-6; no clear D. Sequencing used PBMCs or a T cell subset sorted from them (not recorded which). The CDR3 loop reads CASMDGSGANVLTF. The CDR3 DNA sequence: TGCGCCAGCATGGACGGCTCTGGGGCCAACGTCCTGACTTTC.